This is a list of T cell receptor beta chains from one sample in a study of cytomegalovirus exposure and HLA in healthy donors. Assay used: immunoSEQ multiplex PCR; TCRdb lists only in-frame clones, some missing. Altogether 120,000 to 150,000 clones are present, approximately 79% being singletons, with the ten largest covering roughly 2.9%. Sequenced: PBMCs. These receptor sequences come from a woman in her 30s in good health and CMV-seronegative. Both conserved end residues are part of each CDR3. Each record gives: CDR3 protein, J gene, clone size, D gene, V gene. D genes are given only for firm matches. Only part of the rows carry a size: once, few, many, or a class if the clone is expanded.

CDR3aa: CASSQGPTGPQHF
j_gene: TRBJ1-5
abundance: once
d_gene: .
v_gene: TRBV4-1

CDR3aa: CASSKGDRVHYGYTF
j_gene: TRBJ1-2
abundance: .
d_gene: .
v_gene: TRBV21-1

CDR3aa: CASSDWDRSNATNEKLFF
j_gene: TRBJ1-4
abundance: once
d_gene: TRBD1
v_gene: TRBV6-4

CDR3aa: CSARGGYEQYF
j_gene: TRBJ2-7
abundance: .
d_gene: .
v_gene: TRBV20-1

CDR3aa: CASSQDSQETQYF
j_gene: TRBJ2-5
abundance: few
d_gene: .
v_gene: TRBV4-2

CDR3aa: CASSFQGATFYEQYF
j_gene: .
abundance: .
d_gene: TRBD1
v_gene: TRBV5-1

CDR3aa: CASSVGRGVYNEQFF
j_gene: TRBJ2-1
abundance: once
d_gene: TRBD2
v_gene: TRBV9

CDR3aa: CASTGTGLYEQYF
j_gene: TRBJ2-7
abundance: .
d_gene: TRBD1
v_gene: TRBV6-1

CDR3aa: CASSKGQGQETQYF
j_gene: TRBJ2-5
abundance: .
d_gene: TRBD1
v_gene: TRBV28

CDR3aa: CASGLGDDTGGNTIYF
j_gene: TRBJ1-3
abundance: .
d_gene: .
v_gene: TRBV12-5